A single sample is the source of the 21 T cell receptor beta chains below, sequenced in a study of T cells in Graves' hyperthyroidism and ophthalmopathy (dated by TCRdb to between 2018 and 2021). The library relied on multiplex PCR. Data came from an Illumina HiSeq 2000. The TCR beta CDR3 regions were amplified from RNA transcripts. A first-round RT-PCR of the TCR CDR3 used the HTBI primer set with the Qiagen OneStep RT-PCR kit. TCRdb trimmed the raw reads at Q25, called clones with MiXCR and kept productive beta chains. All rows with the same CDR3 protein become a single entry with the most common DNA and genes. This sample gives hundreds of thousands of distinct CDR3 sequences in total; 24% of them show up just once. The ten largest clones take up around 40% of the sample. The sample consisted of blood. These receptors originate from a woman aged 40-49 years with Graves' ophthalmopathy.

The rearrangement joins TRBV6-1 to TRBJ2-7; possible D gene TRBD2, 6 bases. Germline CDR1 MNHNS, CDR2 SASEGT. This CDR3 is 11 amino acids long. The ends were cut back, 6 bases at V and 7 bases at J, with 10 bases in the middle. In nucleotides, the CDR3 is TGTGCCAGCAGGGGGACTGGGGAGCAGTACTTC. Its translation is CASRGTGEQYF.

This rearrangement joins TRBV4-2 to TRBJ2-2; no clear D. Trimming stripped 1 base from V and 1 base from J, with 7 bases between. Germline assignment: CDR1 LGHNA and CDR2 YNFKEQ. This CDR3 is built from 15 residues. CDR3 sequence reads: CASSQVDMNTGELFF. In DNA form, the CDR3 reads TGTGCCAGCAGCCAAGTCGACATGAACACCGGGGAGCTGTTTTTT.

This clonotype was observed many times. The CDR3 nucleotides read TGTGCCATCAGTGAGTTTCCGAAGACAGGGTCTTTTGGGGACACTGAAGCTTTCTTT. Translation: CAISEFPKTGSFGDTEAFF. The chain carries TRBV10-3 and TRBJ1-1; the match to TRBD1 covers 7 bases. Germline V gene lookup returns CDR1 ENHRY and CDR2 SYGVKD. The CDR3 has 19 amino acids. V trimming: 1 base; J trimming: 3 bases; junction bases outside the gene matches: 17.

This clonotype occurred many times. The genes are TRBV28 and TRBJ1-6, with D tentatively TRBD1 (5 bases). V was trimmed by 5 bases and J by 8 bases, leaving 16 bases between them. CDR3 length: 15 residues. Germline CDR1 is MDHEN and CDR2 is SYDVKM. The CDR3 spells CASSRGAPGDSPLHF. The CDR3 nucleotides read TGTGCCAGCAGTCGCGGGGCGCCGGGAGATTCACCCCTCCACTTT.

In this sample, this clonotype turned up many times. The chain is built from TRBV6-6 and TRBJ1-1; 7 bases are a match to TRBD1. The CDR3 runs to 12 residues. Germline values: CDR1 MNHNY, CDR2 SVGAGI (reference sequence). V lost 5 bases to trimming and J lost 8 bases; unmatched junction nucleotides: 5. The CDR3 loop reads CASSTTGTEAFF. As DNA, the CDR3 is TGTGCCAGCAGTACGACAGGGACAGAAGCTTTCTTT.

Many counts were recorded for this clonotype. The J gene is TRBJ1-1, the V gene TRBV3-1; D gene uncertain. The V end lost 5 bases, the J end lost 3 bases, and 16 bases lay between the germline ends. Germline lookup yields CDR1 LGHDT and CDR2 YNNKEL (reference sequence). The CDR3 runs to 15 residues. The CDR3: CASSGWYAEDTEAFF. CDR3 nucleotides: TGTGCCAGCAGCGGATGGTACGCCGAAGACACTGAAGCTTTCTTT.

This clonotype was counted ten times or more. This chain uses TRBV5-1 with TRBJ2-2; the match to TRBD2 covers 7 bases. Looked up from germline, CDR1 is SGHRS and CDR2 is YFSETQ. The CDR3 is 16 amino acids. V was pared by 1 base and J by 2 bases, with 5 bases of the junction left unmatched. Written as DNA, the CDR3 is TGCGCCAGCAGCTTGCTTTCTAGCGGAAACACCGGGGAGCTGTTTTTT. It codes for CASSLLSSGNTGELFF.

This clonotype has ten or more counts. The V call is TRBV12-3 or TRBV12-4, the J call TRBJ2-5, with TRBD1 identical over 7 bases. This CDR3 has 15 amino acids. Trimming at V came to 6 bases and at J to 3 bases, leaving 10 bases not matched to a gene. The DNA for the CDR3 is TGTGCCAGCAGCCCCGGGACAGTGGGCGAAGAGACCCAGTACTTC. Residues: CASSPGTVGEETQYF.

This clonotype has at least ten counts. This chain connects TRBV28 to TRBJ2-7; 9 bases are shared with TRBD2. The junction had 5 bases not matched to a gene; V was cut back by 1 base and J by 4 bases. Looked up from germline, CDR1 is MDHEN and CDR2 is SYDVKM. CDR3 size: 15 residues. CDR3 DNA sequence: TGTGCCAGCAGTTTATCTGCGGGAGGGCCTTACGAGCAGTACTTC. It codes for CASSLSAGGPYEQYF. Full variable domain (remainder filled in from reference TRBV28 and TRBJ2-7): DVKVTQSSRYLVKRTGEKVFLECVQDMDHENMFWYRQDPGLGLRLIYFSYDVKMKEKGDIPEGYSVSREKKERFSLILESASTNQTSMYLCASSLSAGGPYEQYFGPGTRLTVT.

This clonotype was detected many times. The chain links TRBV7-9 to TRBJ2-5; 9 bases are a match to TRBD2. CDR3 length equals 15 residues. V lost 4 bases to trimming and J lost 1 base; unmatched junction nucleotides: 4. Germline V gives CDR1 SEHNR, CDR2 FQNEAQ (reference sequence). The CDR3 bases are TGTGCCAGCAGCTATAGCGGGAGACCCCAAGAGACCCAGTACTTC. Amino acids: CASSYSGRPQETQYF.

This chain joins TRBV12-3 or TRBV12-4 and TRBJ1-2, with D possibly TRBD1 on 6 matching bases. V was clipped by 8 bases and J by 4 bases, with 14 bases between them. The CDR3 is made up of 13 amino acids. CDR3 DNA: TGTGCCAGCGGGCAGGGGTCCCTCTATGGCTACACCTTC. Protein product: CASGQGSLYGYTF.

This clonotype was counted between two and nine times. The genes are TRBV5-1 and TRBJ2-7; 15 bases match TRBD2. Germline-derived CDR1 and CDR2 are SGHRS and YFSETQ. This CDR3 is 19 amino acids long. Trimming at V came to 0 bases and at J to 5 bases, leaving 12 bases not matched to a gene. The CDR3 DNA reads TGCGCCAGCAGCTTGGCGGGACTAGCGGGAGGACACCCGGAAAACGAGCAGTACTTC. Translated, it gives CASSLAGLAGGHPENEQYF. Based on the CDR3 plus reference TRBV5-1 and TRBJ2-7, the full variable domain is KAGVTQTPRYLIKTRGQQVTLSCSPISGHRSVSWYQQTPGQGLQFLFEYFSETQRNKGNFPGRFSGRQFSNSRSEMNVSTLELGDSALYLCASSLAGLAGGHPENEQYFGPGTRLTVT.

This clonotype was counted ten times or more. CDR3 coding DNA: TGTGCCAGCAGCTTGCGGGGGGCCGGATCCTACGAGCAGTACTTC. Its protein product is CASSLRGAGSYEQYF. The rearrangement links TRBV5-6 to TRBJ2-7; a weak D match, TRBD2 (7 bases). The length of the CDR3 is 15 residues. CDR1 and CDR2 from the germline V gene are SGHDT and YYEEEE. V was trimmed by 1 base and J by 1 base, leaving 12 bases between them.

This clonotype occurred many times. The rearrangement joins TRBV6-4 to TRBJ1-5, with 7 bases aligning to TRBD1. The CDR3 length is 17 residues. V was pared by 5 bases and J by 3 bases, with 13 bases of the junction left unmatched. Germline assignment: CDR1 MRHNA and CDR2 SNTAGT. The CDR3 DNA sequence: TGTGCCAGCAGTCCACGACCCGGGACAGTTCTCAATCAGCCCCAGCATTTT. Its protein product is CASSPRPGTVLNQPQHF.

There are many counts of this clonotype. The rearrangement uses TRBV12-3 or TRBV12-4 and TRBJ2-5; 9 bases line up with TRBD2. The CDR3 sequence is 13 residues long. With 9 bases clipped from V and 2 bases from J, the junction kept 4 bases outside the gene matches. The CDR3 region has the DNA TGTGCCAGTAGCGGGAGTTCTCAAGAGACCCAGTACTTC. Protein: CASSGSSQETQYF.

This clonotype has at least ten counts. The rearrangement links TRBV24-1 to TRBJ2-5, with TRBD1 matching over 12 bases. The CDR3 spans 17 residues. The V gene's germline CDR1 is KGHDR and CDR2 SFDVKD. Trimming at V came to 4 bases and at J to 5 bases, leaving 10 bases not matched to a gene. CDR3 region: CATSEIKGTGGGETQYF. The CDR3 DNA sequence: TGTGCCACCAGTGAAATTAAGGGGACAGGGGGCGGGGAGACCCAGTACTTC.

This clonotype was seen many times. The V gene is TRBV24-1, the J gene TRBJ2-7, with 7 bases lining up with TRBD2. This CDR3 has 13 residues. CDR1 KGHDR and CDR2 SFDVKD come from the germline V gene. The J segment lost 7 bases and the V segment lost 10 bases, leaving 12 bases of the junction unmatched. CDR3 region: CATGPGGAGEQYF. CDR3 DNA: TGTGCCACGGGGCCCGGGGGAGCGGGAGAGCAGTACTTC.

This clonotype was counted many times. This rearrangement joins TRBV4-2 to TRBJ1-2; D may be TRBD1 (5 bases). The CDR3 runs 16 residues. Germline V gives CDR1 LGHNA, CDR2 YNFKEQ. The V and J ends lost 0 bases and 6 bases respectively, with 17 bases between them. The CDR3 DNA is TGTGCCAGCAGCCAAGATTTAGGGGTTGGGTCCAATGGCTACACCTTC. The encoded protein is CASSQDLGVGSNGYTF.

Comments on this clonotype: A much more abundant neighbour one base away suggests this may be a read error. The V gene is TRBV6-1, the J gene TRBJ1-2, with 7 bases aligning to TRBD1. The V segment lost 6 bases and the J segment 5 bases; nucleotides outside the gene matches: 6. Germline V lookup: CDR1 MNHNS, CDR2 SASEGT. The length of the CDR3 is 13 residues. CDR3 sequence reads: CASSFRDRYGYTF. The CDR3 nucleotides are TGTGCCAGCAGCTTCCGGGACAGATATGGCTACACCTTC.

There are many counts of this clonotype. The rearrangement links TRBV30 to TRBJ2-7, with a weak D call TRBD1 (5 bases). Germline assignment: CDR1 GTSNPN and CDR2 SVGIG (reference sequence). Trimming shortened V by 2 bases and J by 2 bases, and 10 bases separated the two germline ends. There are 13 residues in the CDR3. This chain's CDR3 is CAWSSGRAYEQYF. The CDR3 DNA reads TGTGCCTGGAGTAGTGGCAGGGCCTACGAGCAGTACTTC. Filled out from reference TRBV30 and TRBJ2-7, the complete variable domain reads SQTIHQWPATLVQPVGSPLSLECTVEGTSNPNLYWYRQAAGRGLQLLFYSVGIGQISSEVPQNLSASRPQDRQFILSSKKLLLSDSGFYLCAWSSGRAYEQYFGPGTRLTVT.

There are many counts of this clonotype. CDR3 nucleotide sequence: TGCAGTGCTAGAGATTGGGAGGCGGAACGAACCGGGGAGCTGTTTTTT. Its protein product is CSARDWEAERTGELFF. V is TRBV20-1 and J is TRBJ2-2; D is perhaps TRBD2 (6 bases). The CDR3 extends over 16 amino acids. Germline loops: CDR1 DFQATT, CDR2 SNEGSKA (reference sequence). Trimming left V 0 bases short and J 5 bases short, with 16 bases between.